This T cell receptor beta chain is from a study of blood T cell repertoires in COVID-19. Across the study: Donors in the United States, Italy and Spain gave samples during acute or convalescent COVID-19.

In the original processing: Reference gene primer amplification gave nucleated cell count estimates. Some clones are missing from TCRdb's copy, which holds only in-frame ones; the method was immunoSEQ multiplex PCR. V and J calls and clone size are as listed in that table; D and trimming were resolved from the DNA. The sample shows 100,000 to 150,000 clones, about four fifths of them seen only once. V shed 2 bases and J 1 base; nucleotides not matched to a gene: 0. This CDR3 spans 14 amino acids. Germline V gene lookup returns CDR1 MRHNA and CDR2 SNTAGT. Sequencing was carried out using peripheral blood. The chain uses TRBV6-4 and TRBJ2-3; 7 bases are shared with TRBD2. This sequence was found in a man aged 40-49 years with active or convalescent COVID-19. CDR3 sequence reads: CASSDRGGTDTQYF. The CDR3 region has the DNA TGTGCCAGCAGTGACCGGGGGGGCACAGATACGCAGTATTTT.